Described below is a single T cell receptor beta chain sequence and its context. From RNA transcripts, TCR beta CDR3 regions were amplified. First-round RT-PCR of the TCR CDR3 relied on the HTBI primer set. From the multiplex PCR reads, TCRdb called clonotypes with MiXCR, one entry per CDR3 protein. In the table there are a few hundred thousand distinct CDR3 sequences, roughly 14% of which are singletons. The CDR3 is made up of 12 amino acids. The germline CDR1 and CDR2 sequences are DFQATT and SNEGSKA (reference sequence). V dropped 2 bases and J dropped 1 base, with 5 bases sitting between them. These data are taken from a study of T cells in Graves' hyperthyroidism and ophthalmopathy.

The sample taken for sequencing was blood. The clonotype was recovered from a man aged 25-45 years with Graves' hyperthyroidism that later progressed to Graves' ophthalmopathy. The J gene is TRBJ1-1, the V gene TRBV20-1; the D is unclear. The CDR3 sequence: CSARSGNTEAFF. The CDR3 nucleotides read TGCAGTGCTAGATCAGGGAACACTGAAGCTTTCTTT.